Below, 2 T cell receptor beta chains from the same sample are listed, as sequenced in a study of T cell repertoires in aging, cancer and after chemotherapy. Multiplex touch-down PCR with TRB-A/B primers amplified rearranged V-D-J TRB sequences. From the multiplex PCR reads, TCRdb called clonotypes with MiXCR, one entry per CDR3 protein. The sample records over a thousand distinct CDR3 sequences, under 25% being singletons. TCR beta rearrangements were amplified from peripheral blood genomic DNA. Sequencing input: blood. The origin of the receptors is a human donor with a solid tumor.

The chain has TRBV6-5 and TRBJ1-5; D may be TRBD1 (5 bases). Trimming took off 9 bases at V and 0 bases at J, with 21 bases between the two ends. The CDR3 spans 17 residues. Germline CDR1 and CDR2: MNHEY and SVGAGI. CDR3 sequence: CASRMTSGRHSNQPQHF. The CDR3 coding sequence is TGTGCCAGTAGAATGACGTCAGGGAGACATAGCAATCAGCCCCAGCATTTT.

This clonotype was detected only a few times. This rearrangement joins TRBV12-3 or TRBV12-4 to TRBJ2-3; 13 bases map to TRBD2. After removal of 2 bases from V and 5 bases from J, the junction contained 7 bases not matched to a gene. This CDR3 is 17 amino acids long. CDR3 in amino acids: CASSLYGTSGVEDTQYF. The CDR3 DNA reads as TGTGCCAGCAGTTTATATGGGACTAGCGGGGTGGAAGATACGCAGTATTTT.